Here is one TCR beta chain with its context. This clone was picked up one time. Its antigen target is currently unknown. No much larger clone is present one base from it, and per-base qualities are unavailable. This sample was included in a study of vaccination effects on CD4 cells after COVID-19 (dated by TCRdb to 2021 to 2024). About the investigation overall: Across the study, the median time from the second dose to post-vaccine sampling was 72 days (range 14 to 241). Cultures from other donors in the study were sequenced with the Oncomine TCR Beta short-read assay on an Illumina iSeq 100. The full study included fewer than eleven COVID-19 convalescent patients and several SARS-CoV-2-naive healthy vaccine recipients. The study compared SARS-CoV-2 spike-specific CD4+ TCR repertoires before and after mRNA vaccination in COVID-19 convalescent patients and infection-naive vaccine recipients.

To identify antigen-specific CD4+ T cell clonotypes by their expansion, the ViraFEST assay first stimulated PBMC with viral peptide pools and then applied TCR sequencing. After around 11 days of culture, CD4+ T cells were isolated with the EasySep CD4+ T cell isolation kit. Two doses of either the BNT162b2 or the mRNA-1273 mRNA SARS-CoV-2 vaccine were administered to participants. Healthy vaccine recipients had no prior SARS-CoV-2 infection, confirmed by negative nucleocapsid antibodies before and after vaccination. Each well held 1.5 million to 2 million PBMC cultured in IMDM containing about 5.5% human AB serum, 8.5 to 10 IU/ml IL-2 and gentamicin, along with roughly 10 ug/ml peptides. Half of the culture medium was replaced with fresh IL-2-containing medium on days 3 and 7. Unless noted otherwise, every peptide stimulation condition was cultured in triplicate wells. PBMC were separated from whole blood using Ficoll-Paque Plus gradient centrifugation and were then either cryopreserved at -140C or used fresh. The overlapping peptide pools covered the spike proteins of SARS-CoV-2 as well as those of the common cold coronaviruses HCoV-NL63, HCoV-OC43 and HCoV-229E. The QIAamp micro DNA kit was used to extract genomic DNA from the cultured CD4+ T cells.

The library was prepared using the immunoSEQ multiplex PCR assay. TCR beta CDR3 sequencing was performed on DNA from the cultured, isolated CD4+ T cells. The authors processed their data as follows. Non-productive TCR sequences were removed, reads were trimmed to the CDR3 region, and CDR3s of at least 7 amino acids were retained. The MANAFEST web app was used to identify antigen-specific clonotypes by comparing expansion in peptide wells with expansion in reference cultures. Positive clones required FDR<0.05 expansion versus reference and all other wells, odds ratio above 5, and frequency above 0.1% in two replicate wells. Clonotypes significantly expanded in SARS-CoV-2 spike wells and in at least one common cold coronavirus spike condition were defined as cross-reactive. Levenshtein distance calculated with the stringdist R package was used to assess CDR3 similarity, and unrooted trees were constructed with ape in R 3.6.1. TCRdb carries this immuneACCESS record with in-frame sequences only. Its versions omit some clonotypes, under half of them owing to an unresolved V gene in the studies checked, with the rest unexplained. V, J and clone size are those of that table, while D and trimming were read from the DNA. In all, the sample holds about 59,000 clones, and under 80% of those were seen once. The ten top clones hold roughly 2% of the sample.

Broader findings and caveats from the paper: Clones induced by infection and clones induced by vaccination both contracted markedly at late timepoints after vaccination, which fits with T cell responses waning over time. The study was limited by a small number of convalescent patients and lacked early post-infection timepoints. Among healthy vaccine recipients, nearly all vaccine-induced clones were SARS-CoV-2 mono-reactive, and just 1 of 255 was cross-reactive with common cold coronaviruses.

The germline V gene (reference sequence) sets CDR1 to WNHNN and CDR2 to SYGVQD. V is reduced by 5 bases and J by 0 bases, leaving a spacing of 11 bases between them. The CDR3 covers 14 residues, taking in both the cysteine and the valine. Just CDR3 DNA is preserved here, 42 bases in frame from base 1. The receptor chain draws on TRBV10-1 and TRBJ2-7; TRBD2 might be the D gene, on 5 matching bases. The input for sequencing was CD4+ T cells from PBMCs cultured with HCoV-OC43 spike peptides, taken after COVID-19 vaccination. What this sample's cell subset or site label stands for: HCoV-OC43 spike overlapping peptide pool stimulation. The receptor's source is a human donor who received a COVID-19 vaccine. The DNA sequence is TGCGCCAGCAGTCGGGGTTTTAACTCCTACGAGCAGTACGTC. This sequence encodes CASSRGFNSYEQYV.